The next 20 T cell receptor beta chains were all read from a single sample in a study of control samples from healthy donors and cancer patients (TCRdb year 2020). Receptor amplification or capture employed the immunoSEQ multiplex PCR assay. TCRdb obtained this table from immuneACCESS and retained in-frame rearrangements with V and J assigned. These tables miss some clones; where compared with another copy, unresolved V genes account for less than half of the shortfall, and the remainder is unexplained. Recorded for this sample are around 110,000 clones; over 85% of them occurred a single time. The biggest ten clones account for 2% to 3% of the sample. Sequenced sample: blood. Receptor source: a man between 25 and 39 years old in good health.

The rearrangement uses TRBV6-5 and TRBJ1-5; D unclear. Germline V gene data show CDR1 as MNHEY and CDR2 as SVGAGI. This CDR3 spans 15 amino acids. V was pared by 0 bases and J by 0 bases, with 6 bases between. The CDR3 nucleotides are TGTGCCAGCAGTTACTCTCGCTATAGCAATCAGCCCCAGCATTTT. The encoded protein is CASSYSRYSNQPQHF.

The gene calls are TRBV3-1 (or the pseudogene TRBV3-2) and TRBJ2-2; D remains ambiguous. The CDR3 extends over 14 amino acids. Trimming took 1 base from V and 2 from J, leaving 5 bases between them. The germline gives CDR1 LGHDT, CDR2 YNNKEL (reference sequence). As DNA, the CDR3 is TGTGCCAGCAGCCAAGGCCAAAACACCGGGGAGCTGTTTTTT. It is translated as CASSQGQNTGELFF.

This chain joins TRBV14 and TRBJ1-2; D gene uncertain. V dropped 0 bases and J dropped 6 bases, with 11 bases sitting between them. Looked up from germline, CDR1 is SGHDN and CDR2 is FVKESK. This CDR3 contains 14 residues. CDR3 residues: CASSQDSRAHGYTF. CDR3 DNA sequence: TGTGCCAGCAGCCAAGATTCCCGGGCCCATGGCTACACCTTC. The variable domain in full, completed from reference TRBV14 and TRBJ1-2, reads EAGVTQFPSHSVIEKGQTVTLRCDPISGHDNLYWYRRVMGKEIKFLLHFVKESKQDESGMPNNRFLAERTGGTYSTLKVQPAELEDSGVYFCASSQDSRAHGYTFGSGTRLTVV.

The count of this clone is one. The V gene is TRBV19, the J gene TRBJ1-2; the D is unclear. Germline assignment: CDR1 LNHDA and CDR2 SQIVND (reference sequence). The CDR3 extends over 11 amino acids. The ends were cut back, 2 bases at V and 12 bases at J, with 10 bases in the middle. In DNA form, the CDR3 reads TGTGCCAGTAGTATACCCCGGGAACACACCTTC. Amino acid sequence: CASSIPREHTF.

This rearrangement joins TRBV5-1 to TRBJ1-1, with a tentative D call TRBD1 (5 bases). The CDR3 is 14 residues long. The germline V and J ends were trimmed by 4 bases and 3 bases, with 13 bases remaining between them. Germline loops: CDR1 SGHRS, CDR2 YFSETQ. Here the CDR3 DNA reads TGCGCCAGCAGCCTTAGGGACGGATACACTGAAGCTTTCTTT. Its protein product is CASSLRDGYTEAFF.

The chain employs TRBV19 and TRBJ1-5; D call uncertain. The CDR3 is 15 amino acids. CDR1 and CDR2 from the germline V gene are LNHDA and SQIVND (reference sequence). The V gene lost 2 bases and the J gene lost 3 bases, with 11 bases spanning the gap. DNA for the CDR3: TGTGCCAGTAGTATACGAGTTGGATCCAATCAGCCCCAGCATTTT. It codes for CASSIRVGSNQPQHF.

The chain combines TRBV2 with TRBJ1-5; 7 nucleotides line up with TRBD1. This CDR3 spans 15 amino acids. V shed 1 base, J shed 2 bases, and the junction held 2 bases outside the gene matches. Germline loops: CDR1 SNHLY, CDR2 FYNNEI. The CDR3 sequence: CASSEEGGGNQPQHF. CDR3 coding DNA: TGTGCCAGCAGTGAAGAAGGGGGCGGCAATCAGCCCCAGCATTTT.

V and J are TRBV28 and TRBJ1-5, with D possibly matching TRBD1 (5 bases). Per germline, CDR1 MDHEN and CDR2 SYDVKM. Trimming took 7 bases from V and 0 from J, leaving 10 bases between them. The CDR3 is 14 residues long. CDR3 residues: CASKRGYSNQPQHF. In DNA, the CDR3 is TGTGCCAGCAAACGGGGCTATAGCAATCAGCCCCAGCATTTT.

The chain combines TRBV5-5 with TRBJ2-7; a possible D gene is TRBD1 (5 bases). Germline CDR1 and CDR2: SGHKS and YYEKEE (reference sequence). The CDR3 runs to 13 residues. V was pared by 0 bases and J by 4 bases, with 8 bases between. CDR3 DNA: TGTGCCAGCAGCTTGGTACCAGGGTACGAGCAGTACGTC. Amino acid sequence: CASSLVPGYEQYV.

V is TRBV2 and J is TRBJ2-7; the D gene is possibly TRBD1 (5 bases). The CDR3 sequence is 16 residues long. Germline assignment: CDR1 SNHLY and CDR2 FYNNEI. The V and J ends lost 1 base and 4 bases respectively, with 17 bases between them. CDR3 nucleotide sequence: TGTGCCAGCAGTGAAGGGGGAAGGGGCTGGTCATACGAGCAGTACTTC. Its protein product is CASSEGGRGWSYEQYF.

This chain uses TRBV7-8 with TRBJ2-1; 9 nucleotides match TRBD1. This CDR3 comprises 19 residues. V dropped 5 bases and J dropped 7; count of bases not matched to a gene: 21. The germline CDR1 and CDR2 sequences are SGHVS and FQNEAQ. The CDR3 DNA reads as TGTGCCAGCAGCCCCAAGGGTTTGACCGGGACAGGGACGGGGAATGAGCAGTTCTTC. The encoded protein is CASSPKGLTGTGTGNEQFF.

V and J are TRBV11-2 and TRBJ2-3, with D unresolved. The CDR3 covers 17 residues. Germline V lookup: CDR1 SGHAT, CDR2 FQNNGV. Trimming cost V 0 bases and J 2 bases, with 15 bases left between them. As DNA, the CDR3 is TGTGCCAGCAGCTTAGAATCGTATCCGGAAATCACAGATACGCAGTATTTT. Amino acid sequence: CASSLESYPEITDTQYF.

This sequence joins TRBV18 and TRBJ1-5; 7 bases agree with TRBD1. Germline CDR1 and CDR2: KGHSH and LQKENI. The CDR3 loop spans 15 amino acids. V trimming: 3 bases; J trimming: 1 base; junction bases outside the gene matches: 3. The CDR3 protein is CASSPAGQSNQPQHF. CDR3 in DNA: TGTGCCAGCTCACCCGCGGGACAGAGCAATCAGCCCCAGCATTTT.

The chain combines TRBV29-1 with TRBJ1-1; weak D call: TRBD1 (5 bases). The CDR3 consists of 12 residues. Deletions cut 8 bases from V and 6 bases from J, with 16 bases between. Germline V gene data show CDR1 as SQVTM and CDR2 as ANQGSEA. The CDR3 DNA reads TGCAGCCCAGGGCCGGACGGTTCTGAAGCTTTCTTT. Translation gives CSPGPDGSEAFF.

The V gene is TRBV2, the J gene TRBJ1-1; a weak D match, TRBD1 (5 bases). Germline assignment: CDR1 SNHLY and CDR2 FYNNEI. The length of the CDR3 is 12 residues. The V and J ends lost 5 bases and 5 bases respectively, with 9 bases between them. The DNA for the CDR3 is TGTGCCAGCAGTTCGGGACGGACTGAAGCTTTCTTT. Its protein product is CASSSGRTEAFF.

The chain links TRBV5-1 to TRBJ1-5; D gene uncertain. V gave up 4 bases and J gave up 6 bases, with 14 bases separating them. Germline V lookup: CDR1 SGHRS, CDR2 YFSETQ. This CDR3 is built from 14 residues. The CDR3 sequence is CASSPLGPSQPQHF. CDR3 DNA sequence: TGCGCCAGCAGCCCCCTAGGACCCTCTCAGCCCCAGCATTTT. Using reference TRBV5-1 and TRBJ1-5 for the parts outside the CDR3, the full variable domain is KAGVTQTPRYLIKTRGQQVTLSCSPISGHRSVSWYQQTPGQGLQFLFEYFSETQRNKGNFPGRFSGRQFSNSRSEMNVSTLELGDSALYLCASSPLGPSQPQHFGDGTRLSIL.

The CDR3 protein is CASSLETANTGELFF. The CDR3 DNA is TGCGCCAGCAGCTTAGAGACGGCGAACACCGGGGAGCTGTTTTTT. The V call is TRBV5-1, the J call TRBJ2-2; D not resolved. Looked up from germline, CDR1 is SGHRS and CDR2 is YFSETQ. Trimming took 2 bases from V and 0 from J, leaving 8 bases between them. This CDR3 has 15 residues.

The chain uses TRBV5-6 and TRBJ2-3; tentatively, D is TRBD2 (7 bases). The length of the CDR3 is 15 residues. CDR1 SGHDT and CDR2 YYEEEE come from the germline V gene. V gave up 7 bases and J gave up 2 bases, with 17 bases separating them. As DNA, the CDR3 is TGTGCCAGCCTCGGGGGCGGGGGACTCACAGATACGCAGTATTTT. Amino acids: CASLGGGGLTDTQYF.

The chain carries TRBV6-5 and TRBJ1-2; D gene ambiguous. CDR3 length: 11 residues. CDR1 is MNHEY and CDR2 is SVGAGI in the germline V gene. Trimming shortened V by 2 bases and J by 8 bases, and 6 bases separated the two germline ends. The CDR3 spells CASSYGRGYTF. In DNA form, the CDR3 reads TGTGCCAGCAGTTACGGGCGCGGCTACACCTTC.

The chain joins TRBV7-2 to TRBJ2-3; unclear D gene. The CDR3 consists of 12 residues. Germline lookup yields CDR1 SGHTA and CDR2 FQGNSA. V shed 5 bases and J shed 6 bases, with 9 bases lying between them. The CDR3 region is CASSPAGDTQYF. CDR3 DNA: TGTGCCAGCAGCCCCGCTGGGGATACGCAGTATTTT.